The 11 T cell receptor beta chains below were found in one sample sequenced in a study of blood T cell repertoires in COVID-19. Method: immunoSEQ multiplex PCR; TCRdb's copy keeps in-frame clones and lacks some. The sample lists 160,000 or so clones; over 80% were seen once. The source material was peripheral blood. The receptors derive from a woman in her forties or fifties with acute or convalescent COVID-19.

CDR3 loop: CASSTPGQGKSGELFF. CDR3 nucleotides: TGTGCCAGCAGCACCCCGGGACAGGGGAAGAGCGGGGAGCTGTTTTTT. The chain recombines TRBV11-3 with TRBJ2-2, with 10 nucleotides matching TRBD1. The CDR3 covers 16 residues. In germline, CDR1 is SGHNT, CDR2 YENEEA. V lost 5 bases to trimming and J lost 7 bases; unmatched junction nucleotides: 10.

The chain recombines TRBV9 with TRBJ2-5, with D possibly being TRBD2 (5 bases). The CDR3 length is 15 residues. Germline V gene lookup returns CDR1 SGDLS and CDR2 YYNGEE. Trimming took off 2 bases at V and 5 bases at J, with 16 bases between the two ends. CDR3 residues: CASSVASGSRETQYF. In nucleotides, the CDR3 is TGTGCCAGCAGCGTCGCGAGCGGAAGTAGGGAGACCCAGTACTTC.

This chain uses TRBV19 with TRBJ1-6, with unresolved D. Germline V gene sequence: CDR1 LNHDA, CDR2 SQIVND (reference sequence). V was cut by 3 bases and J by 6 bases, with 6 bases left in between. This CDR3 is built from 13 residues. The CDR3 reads CASSMAGNSPLHF. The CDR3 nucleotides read TGTGCCAGTAGTATGGCAGGTAATTCACCCCTCCACTTT.

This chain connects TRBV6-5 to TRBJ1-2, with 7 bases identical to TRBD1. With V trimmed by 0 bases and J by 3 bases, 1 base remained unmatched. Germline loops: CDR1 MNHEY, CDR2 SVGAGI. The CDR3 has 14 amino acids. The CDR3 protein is CASSYSTGDYGYTF. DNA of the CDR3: TGTGCCAGCAGTTACTCCACAGGGGACTATGGCTACACCTTC.

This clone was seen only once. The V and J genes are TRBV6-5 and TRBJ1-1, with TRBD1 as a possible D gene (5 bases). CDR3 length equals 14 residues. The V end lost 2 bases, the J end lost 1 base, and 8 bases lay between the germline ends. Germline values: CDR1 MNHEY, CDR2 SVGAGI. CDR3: CASSYDGANTEAFF. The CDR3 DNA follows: TGTGCCAGCAGTTACGATGGGGCGAACACTGAAGCTTTCTTT.

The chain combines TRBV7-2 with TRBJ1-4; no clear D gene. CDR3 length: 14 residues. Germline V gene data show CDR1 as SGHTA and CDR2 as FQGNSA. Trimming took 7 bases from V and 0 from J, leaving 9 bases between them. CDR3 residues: CASTLDSTNEKLFF. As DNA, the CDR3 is TGTGCCAGCACCCTGGACTCAACTAATGAAAAACTGTTTTTT.

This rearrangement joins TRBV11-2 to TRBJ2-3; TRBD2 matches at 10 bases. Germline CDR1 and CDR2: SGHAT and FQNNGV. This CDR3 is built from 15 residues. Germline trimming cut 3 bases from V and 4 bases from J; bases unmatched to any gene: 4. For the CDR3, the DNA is TGTGCCAGCAGCTTGCCCGGGACTAGCGCAGATACGCAGTATTTT. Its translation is CASSLPGTSADTQYF.

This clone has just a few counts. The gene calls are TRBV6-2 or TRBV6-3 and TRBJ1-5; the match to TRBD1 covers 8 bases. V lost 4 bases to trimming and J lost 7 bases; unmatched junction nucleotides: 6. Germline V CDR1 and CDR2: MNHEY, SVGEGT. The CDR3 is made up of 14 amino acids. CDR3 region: CASSSRGPGQPQHF. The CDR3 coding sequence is TGTGCCAGCAGTTCCAGGGGGCCTGGGCAGCCCCAGCATTTT.

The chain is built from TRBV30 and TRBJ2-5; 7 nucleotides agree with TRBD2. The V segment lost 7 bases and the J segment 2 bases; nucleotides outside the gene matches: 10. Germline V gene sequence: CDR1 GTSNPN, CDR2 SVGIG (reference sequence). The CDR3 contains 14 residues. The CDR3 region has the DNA TGTGCCTCCTCCGGCGGGGGAACGCAAGAGACCCAGTACTTC. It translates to CASSGGGTQETQYF.

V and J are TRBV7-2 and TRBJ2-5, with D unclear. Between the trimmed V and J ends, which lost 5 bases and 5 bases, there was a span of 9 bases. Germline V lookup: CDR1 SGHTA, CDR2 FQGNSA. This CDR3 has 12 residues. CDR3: CASSPSRETQYF. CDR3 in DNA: TGTGCCAGCAGCCCCTCACGGGAGACCCAGTACTTC.

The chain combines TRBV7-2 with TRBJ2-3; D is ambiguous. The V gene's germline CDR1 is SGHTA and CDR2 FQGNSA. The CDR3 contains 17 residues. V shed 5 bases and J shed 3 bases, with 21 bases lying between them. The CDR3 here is CASSPNFLGDGTDTQYF. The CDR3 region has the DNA TGTGCCAGCAGCCCCAACTTCCTCGGAGATGGGACAGATACGCAGTATTTT.